These 9 T cell receptor beta chains share one sample of origin, sequenced in a study of PD-1 blockade in classical Hodgkin lymphoma. Each and every patient relapsed after autologous stem cell transplantation, and patients got differing brentuximab vedotin exposure. Using immunoSEQ multiplex PCR, the repertoire was profiled, and TCRdb retains in-frame clones only, with some absent. The top ten hold about 11% of the sample, which has roughly 14,000 clones, 55% to 70% seen once. This material consisted of peripheral blood mononuclear cells (PBMCs), taken at baseline. The receptors here all came from a human donor with classical Hodgkin lymphoma.

This clone was recorded a few times. V is TRBV7-2 and J is TRBJ2-2, with 7 bases that match TRBD2. The V gene end was trimmed by 5 bases and the J gene end by 3 bases; junction bases not matched to a gene: 6. Germline V gene lookup returns CDR1 SGHTA and CDR2 FQGNSA. CDR3 size: 15 residues. CDR3 DNA: TGTGCCAGCAGCCCCCGGGCGGGAGACACCGGGGAGCTGTTTTTT. As protein: CASSPRAGDTGELFF.

The chain couples TRBV4-1 to TRBJ1-1; no reliable D call. The V gene lost 1 base and the J gene lost 2 bases, with 11 bases spanning the gap. The CDR3 is 15 residues long. CDR1 and CDR2 (germline): MGHRA, YSYEKL. The DNA for the CDR3 is TGCGCCAGCAGCCAAGGGTCAACAAAAAACACTGAAGCTTTCTTT. It is translated as CASSQGSTKNTEAFF.

This clone appeared a single time. This chain links TRBV5-2 with TRBJ2-7; the table's D gene call, TRBD1, was not cross checked with the DNA. TRBV5-2 is marked as a pseudogene. This CDR3 spans 15 amino acids. The CDR3 region is CASSLARQGYHEQYF. The CDR3 bases are TGTGCCAGCAGCTTAGCAAGGCAGGGCTACCACGAGCAGTACTTC.

The chain employs TRBV5-1 and TRBJ2-5, with TRBD2 identical over 8 bases. The CDR3 totals 16 residues. V shed 4 bases, J shed 4 bases, and the junction held 12 bases outside the gene matches. Germline V lookup: CDR1 SGHRS, CDR2 YFSETQ. The CDR3 reads CASSGVAGSARETQYF. The CDR3 nucleotides read TGCGCCAGCAGCGGAGTAGCGGGATCGGCTAGAGAGACCCAGTACTTC.

The CDR3 DNA is TGTGCCAGTAGTACCACTGGACTAGCGGGAGTTCAAGAGACCCAGTACTTC. Amino acid sequence: CASSTTGLAGVQETQYF. The V gene is TRBV19, the J gene TRBJ2-5; 13 bases are a match to TRBD2. Trimming removed 4 bases from V and 2 bases from J; junction bases left unmatched: 7. Germline V gene lookup returns CDR1 LNHDA and CDR2 SQIVND (reference sequence). This CDR3 has 17 amino acids.

Regarding this clone: One end of the junction fails to match germline, which may point to a read error. DNA of the CDR3: TGTGCCAGCAGTTTATATGCACTGGGAGGGAACGCTGAAGCTTTCTTT. Protein sequence: CASSLYALGGNAEAFF. V is TRBV27 and J is TRBJ1-1; no definite D call. This CDR3 is 16 amino acids long. CDR1 and CDR2 (germline): MNHEY, SMNVEV (reference sequence).

In regard to this clone: A read error may produce the germline difference seen at one junction end. The rearrangement links TRBV2 to TRBJ2-7, with no clear D. The CDR3 is made up of 12 amino acids. Germline lookup yields CDR1 SNHLY and CDR2 FYNNEI. The CDR3 region is CASREASYEQYF. The CDR3 DNA reads as TGTGCCAGCAGGGAAGCCTCCTACGAGCAGTACTTC.

The V gene is TRBV27, the J gene TRBJ1-4, with a weak D call TRBD1 (5 bases). Germline V CDR1 and CDR2: MNHEY, SMNVEV (reference sequence). This CDR3 comprises 15 residues. V was cut by 5 bases and J by 7 bases, with 17 bases left in between. CDR3 in amino acids: CASSRGVRGGEKLFF. In DNA, the CDR3 is TGTGCCAGCAGTAGAGGGGTTAGAGGTGGTGAAAAACTGTTTTTT.

This clone is labeled medium-sized. The same CDR3 arises from other DNA sequences in this sample as well. This sequence joins TRBV7-2 and TRBJ2-7; 7 positions agree with TRBD1. Germline loops: CDR1 SGHTA, CDR2 FQGNSA. With V trimmed by 1 base and J by 0 bases, 3 bases remained unmatched. The CDR3 is 15 amino acids. The CDR3 reads CASSLGGTASYEQYF. Written as DNA, the CDR3 is TGTGCCAGCAGCTTAGGTGGGACAGCCTCCTACGAGCAGTACTTC.